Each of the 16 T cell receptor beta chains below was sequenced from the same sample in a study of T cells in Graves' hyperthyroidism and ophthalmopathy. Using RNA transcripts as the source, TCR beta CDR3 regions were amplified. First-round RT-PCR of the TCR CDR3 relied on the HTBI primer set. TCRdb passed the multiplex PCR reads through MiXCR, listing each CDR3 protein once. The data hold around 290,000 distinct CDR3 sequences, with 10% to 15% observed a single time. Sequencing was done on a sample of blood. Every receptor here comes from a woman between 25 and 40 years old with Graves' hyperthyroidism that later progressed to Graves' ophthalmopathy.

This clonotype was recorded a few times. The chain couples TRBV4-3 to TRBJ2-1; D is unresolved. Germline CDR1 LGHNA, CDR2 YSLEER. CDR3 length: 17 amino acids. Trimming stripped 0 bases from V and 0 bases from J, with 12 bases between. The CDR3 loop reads CASSQDLWVSSYNEQFF. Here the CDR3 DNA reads TGCGCCAGCAGCCAAGATCTTTGGGTTAGCTCCTACAATGAGCAGTTCTTC.

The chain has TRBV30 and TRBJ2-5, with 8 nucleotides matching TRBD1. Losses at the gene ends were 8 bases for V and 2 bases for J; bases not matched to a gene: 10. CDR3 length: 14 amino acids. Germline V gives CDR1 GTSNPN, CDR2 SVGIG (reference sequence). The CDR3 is CAGAGDRSQETQYF. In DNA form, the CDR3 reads TGTGCCGGAGCCGGGGACAGGAGTCAAGAGACCCAGTACTTC.

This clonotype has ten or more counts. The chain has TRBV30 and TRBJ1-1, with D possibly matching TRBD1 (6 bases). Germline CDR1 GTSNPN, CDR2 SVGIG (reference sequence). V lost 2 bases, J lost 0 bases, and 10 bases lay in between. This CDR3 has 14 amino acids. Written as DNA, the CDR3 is TGTGCCTGGAGTCCCAGGGGCCTGAACACTGAAGCTTTCTTT. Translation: CAWSPRGLNTEAFF.

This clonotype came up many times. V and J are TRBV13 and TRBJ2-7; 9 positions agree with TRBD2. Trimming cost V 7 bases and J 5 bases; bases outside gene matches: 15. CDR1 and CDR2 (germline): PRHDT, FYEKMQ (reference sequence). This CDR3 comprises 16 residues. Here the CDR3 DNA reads TGTGCCAGCATCGCCCCCGGGCGGGAGGGCCGGAACGAGCAGTACTTC. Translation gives CASIAPGREGRNEQYF.

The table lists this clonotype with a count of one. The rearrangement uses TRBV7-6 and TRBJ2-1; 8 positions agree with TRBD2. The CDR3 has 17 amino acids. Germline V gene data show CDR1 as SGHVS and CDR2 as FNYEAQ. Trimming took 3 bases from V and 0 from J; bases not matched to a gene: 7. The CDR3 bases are TGTGCCAGCAGCTTGACTAAGCGGGAGAGCTCCTACAATGAGCAGTTCTTC. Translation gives CASSLTKRESSYNEQFF.

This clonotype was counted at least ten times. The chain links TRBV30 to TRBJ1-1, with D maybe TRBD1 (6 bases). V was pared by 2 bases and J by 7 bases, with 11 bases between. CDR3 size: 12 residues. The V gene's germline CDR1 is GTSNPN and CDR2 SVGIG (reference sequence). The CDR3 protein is CAWSPHRDEAFF. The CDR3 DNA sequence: TGTGCCTGGAGTCCCCACAGGGATGAAGCTTTCTTT.

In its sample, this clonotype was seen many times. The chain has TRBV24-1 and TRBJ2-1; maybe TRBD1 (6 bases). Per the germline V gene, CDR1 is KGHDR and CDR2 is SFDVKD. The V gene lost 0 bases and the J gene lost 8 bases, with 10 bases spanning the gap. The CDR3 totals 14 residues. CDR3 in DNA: TGTGCCACCAGTGATTTGCCACAGGGCGATGAGCAGTTCTTC. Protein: CATSDLPQGDEQFF.

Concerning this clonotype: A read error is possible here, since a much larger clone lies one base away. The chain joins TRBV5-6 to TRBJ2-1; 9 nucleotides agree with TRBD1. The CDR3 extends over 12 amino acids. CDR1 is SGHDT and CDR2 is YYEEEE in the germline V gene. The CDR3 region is CASGTGWNEQLF. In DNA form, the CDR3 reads TGTGCCAGCGGGACAGGGTGGAATGAGCAGCTCTTC.

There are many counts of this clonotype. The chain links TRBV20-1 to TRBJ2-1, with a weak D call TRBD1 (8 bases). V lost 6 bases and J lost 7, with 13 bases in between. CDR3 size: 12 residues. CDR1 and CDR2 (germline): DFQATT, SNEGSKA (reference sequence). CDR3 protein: CSAGQGGNEQFF. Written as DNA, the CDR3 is TGCAGTGCAGGACAGGGAGGGAATGAGCAGTTCTTC.

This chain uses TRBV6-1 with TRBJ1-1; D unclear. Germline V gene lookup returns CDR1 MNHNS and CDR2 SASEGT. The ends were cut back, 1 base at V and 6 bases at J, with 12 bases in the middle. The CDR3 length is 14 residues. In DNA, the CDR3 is TGTGCCAGCAGTGAAGACCGAGCCCGACCTGAAGCTTTCTTT. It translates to CASSEDRARPEAFF.

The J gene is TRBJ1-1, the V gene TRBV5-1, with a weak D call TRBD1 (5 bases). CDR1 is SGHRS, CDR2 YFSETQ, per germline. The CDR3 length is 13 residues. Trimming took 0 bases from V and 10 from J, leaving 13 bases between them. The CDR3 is CASSLEGSRIAFF. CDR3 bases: TGCGCCAGCAGCTTGGAGGGGTCAAGGATAGCTTTCTTT.

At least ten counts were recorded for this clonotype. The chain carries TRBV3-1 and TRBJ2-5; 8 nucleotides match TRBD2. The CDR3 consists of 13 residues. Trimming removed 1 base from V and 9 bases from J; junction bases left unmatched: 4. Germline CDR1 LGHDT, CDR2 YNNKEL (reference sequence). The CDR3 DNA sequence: TGTGCCAGCAGCCAAGGGGTAGCGGGATCCCAGTACTTC. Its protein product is CASSQGVAGSQYF.

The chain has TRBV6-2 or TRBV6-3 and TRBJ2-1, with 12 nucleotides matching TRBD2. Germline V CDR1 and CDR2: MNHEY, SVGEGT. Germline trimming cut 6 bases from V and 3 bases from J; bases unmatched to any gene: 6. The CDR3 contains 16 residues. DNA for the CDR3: TGTGCCAGCAGACGACTAGCGGGAGTTAACTACAATGAGCAGTTCTTC. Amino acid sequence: CASRRLAGVNYNEQFF.

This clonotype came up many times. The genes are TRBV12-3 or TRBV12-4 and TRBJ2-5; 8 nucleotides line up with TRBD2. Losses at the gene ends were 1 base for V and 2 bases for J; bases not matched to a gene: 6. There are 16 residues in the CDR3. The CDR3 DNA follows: TGTGCCAGCAGTTTAGTTTGGATAGCGGGACAAGAGACCCAGTACTTC. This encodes CASSLVWIAGQETQYF.

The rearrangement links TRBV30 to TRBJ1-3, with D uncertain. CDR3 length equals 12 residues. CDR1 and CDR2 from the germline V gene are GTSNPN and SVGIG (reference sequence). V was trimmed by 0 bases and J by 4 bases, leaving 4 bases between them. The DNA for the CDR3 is TGTGCCTGGAGTGTGATGGGAAACACCATATATTTT. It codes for CAWSVMGNTIYF.

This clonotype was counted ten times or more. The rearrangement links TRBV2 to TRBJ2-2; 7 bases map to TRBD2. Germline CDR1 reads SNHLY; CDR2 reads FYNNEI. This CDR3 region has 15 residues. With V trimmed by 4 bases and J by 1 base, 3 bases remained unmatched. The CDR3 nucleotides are TGTGCCAGCAGTGTTAGCGGGTTGAACACCGGGGAGCTGTTTTTT. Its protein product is CASSVSGLNTGELFF. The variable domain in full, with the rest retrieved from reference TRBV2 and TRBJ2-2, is EPEVTQTPSHQVTQMGQEVILRCVPISNHLYFYWYRQILGQKVEFLVSFYNNEISEKSEIFDDQFSVERPDGSNFTLKIRSTKLEDSAMYFCASSVSGLNTGELFFGEGSRLTVL.